Listed here are 8 T cell receptor beta chains from one sample, sequenced in a study of OX40 agonist ivuxolimab in advanced cancers. Data came from immunoSEQ multiplex PCR; TCRdb stores just in-frame clones and leaves some out. The data hold tens of thousands of clones, with roughly nine tenths observed a single time. Sequenced material: CD4+ or CD8+ T cells sorted from blood, taken in a trial of the OX40 agonist ivuxolimab. These receptors came from an adult with an advanced solid tumor such as melanoma, head and neck, liver or kidney cancer.

DNA of the CDR3: TGTGCCAGCAGCCCGGGACTAGCGGGAGATGAGCAGTTCTTC. It yields the protein CASSPGLAGDEQFF. This rearrangement joins TRBV6-1 to TRBJ2-1, with 14 bases identical to TRBD2. CDR3 length: 14 residues. CDR1 and CDR2 from the germline V gene are MNHNS and SASEGT. Trimming removed 6 bases from V and 8 bases from J; junction bases left unmatched: 3.

The chain joins TRBV11-2 to TRBJ1-1; D not certain. V lost 0 bases, J lost 4 bases, and 9 bases lay in between. CDR3 length: 14 residues. Germline loops: CDR1 SGHAT, CDR2 FQNNGV. CDR3 region: CASSLDRLGTEAFF. The CDR3 coding sequence is TGTGCCAGCAGCTTAGATCGATTAGGCACTGAAGCTTTCTTT.

This chain connects TRBV5-5 to TRBJ1-1; D is uncertain. Germline assignment: CDR1 SGHKS and CDR2 YYEKEE (reference sequence). The V gene lost 4 bases and the J gene lost 1 base, with 8 bases spanning the gap. The CDR3 sequence is 13 residues long. The CDR3 spells CASSGVPNTEAFF. For the CDR3, the DNA is TGTGCCAGCAGCGGTGTTCCGAACACTGAAGCTTTCTTT.

V usage is TRBV28 and J usage is TRBJ2-7; D might be TRBD1 or TRBD2, each matching 5 bases. This CDR3 has 15 amino acids. Germline lookup yields CDR1 MDHEN and CDR2 SYDVKM. V shed 5 bases and J shed 2 bases, with 16 bases lying between them. This chain's CDR3 is CASSLRDRTAYEQYF. The CDR3, as DNA: TGTGCCAGCAGTCTCCGGGACCGAACCGCCTACGAGCAGTACTTC.

The rearrangement uses TRBV5-1 and TRBJ2-1; D is uncertain. Trimming pared 2 bases from V and 0 bases from J, leaving 12 bases between. The germline CDR1 and CDR2 sequences are SGHRS and YFSETQ. There are 16 residues in the CDR3. The CDR3 DNA is TGCGCCAGCAGCTTAGTTGTCACCTACTCCTACAATGAGCAGTTCTTC. Its translation: CASSLVVTYSYNEQFF.

The chain links TRBV27 to TRBJ2-2, with 7 bases aligning to TRBD2. J gave up 4 bases and V 6 bases, and 17 bases lay outside the gene matches. The CDR3 is made up of 18 amino acids. From germline, CDR1 is MNHEY and CDR2 SMNVEV (reference sequence). The CDR3 region has the DNA TGTGCCAGCAGAATTGCGGGGGTTGGGCTAGCGGCCACCGGGGAGCTGTTTTTT. Its protein is CASRIAGVGLAATGELFF.

The chain combines TRBV11-3 with TRBJ2-7; D unresolved. Trimming pared 1 base from V and 6 bases from J, leaving 7 bases between. The CDR3 spans 12 residues. The germline CDR1 and CDR2 sequences are SGHNT and YENEEA. The CDR3 DNA is TGTGCCAGCAGCTTAGGACAAGCCGAGCAGTACTTC. Translated: CASSLGQAEQYF.

The rearrangement joins TRBV27 to TRBJ2-1; D is ambiguous. Germline CDR1 and CDR2: MNHEY and SMNVEV (reference sequence). V lost 6 bases to trimming and J lost 4 bases, with 4 bases between them. The CDR3 is 11 amino acids. The CDR3 nucleotides are TGTGCCAGCAGGTTGTACAATGAGCAGTTCTTC. As protein: CASRLYNEQFF.